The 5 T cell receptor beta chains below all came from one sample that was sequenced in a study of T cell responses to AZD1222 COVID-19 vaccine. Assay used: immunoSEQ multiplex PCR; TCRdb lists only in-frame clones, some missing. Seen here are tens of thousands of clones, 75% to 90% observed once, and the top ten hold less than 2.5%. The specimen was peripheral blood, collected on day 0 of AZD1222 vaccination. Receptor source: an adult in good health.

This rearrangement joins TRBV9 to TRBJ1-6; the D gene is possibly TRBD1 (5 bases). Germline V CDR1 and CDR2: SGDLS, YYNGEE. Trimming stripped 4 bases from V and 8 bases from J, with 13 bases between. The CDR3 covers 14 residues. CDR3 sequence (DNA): TGTGCCAGCAGCCTGGGGCCGGGGGATTCACCCCTCCACTTT. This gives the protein CASSLGPGDSPLHF.

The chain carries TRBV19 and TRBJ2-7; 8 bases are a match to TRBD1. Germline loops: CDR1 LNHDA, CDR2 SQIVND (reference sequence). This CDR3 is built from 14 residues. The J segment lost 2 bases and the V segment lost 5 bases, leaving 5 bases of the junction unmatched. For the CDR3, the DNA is TGTGCCAGTAGTTGGACAGGGACCCCCTACGAGCAGTACTTC. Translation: CASSWTGTPYEQYF.

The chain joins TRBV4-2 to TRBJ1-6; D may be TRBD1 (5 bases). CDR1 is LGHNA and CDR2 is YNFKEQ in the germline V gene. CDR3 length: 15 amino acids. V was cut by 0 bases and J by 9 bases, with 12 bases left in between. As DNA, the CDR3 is TGTGCCAGCAGCCAAGAGGGGGGAGACAGTTCACCCCTCCACTTT. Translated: CASSQEGGDSSPLHF.

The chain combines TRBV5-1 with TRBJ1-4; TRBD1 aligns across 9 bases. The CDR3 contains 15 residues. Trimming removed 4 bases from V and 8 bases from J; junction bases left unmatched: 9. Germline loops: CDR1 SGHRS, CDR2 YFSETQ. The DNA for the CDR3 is TGCGCCAGCAGCCCAGCGACAGGGGGAGAGGAAAAACTGTTTTTT. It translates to CASSPATGGEEKLFF.

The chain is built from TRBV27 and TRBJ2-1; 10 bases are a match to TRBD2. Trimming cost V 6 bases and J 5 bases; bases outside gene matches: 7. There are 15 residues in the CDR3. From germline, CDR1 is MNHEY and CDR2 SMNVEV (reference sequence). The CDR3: CASRLAGTQNNEQFF. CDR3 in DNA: TGTGCCAGCAGACTAGCGGGAACACAAAACAATGAGCAGTTCTTC.